These 12 T cell receptor beta chains originate from one sample sequenced in a study of blood T cell repertoires in COVID-19 (dated by TCRdb to the early 2020s). The protocol used for the library was the immunoSEQ multiplex PCR assay. Held by TCRdb, this immuneACCESS table contains in-frame sequences only and omits some clones. Under half of the omission traces to an unresolved V gene where checked; the cause of the rest is unknown. The sample table shows 150,000 to 200,000 clones, and about 81% are seen once. The ten largest clones represent 6.5% to 9.5% of the sample. Sequencing was done on a sample of peripheral blood. All receptors come from an older woman with COVID-19, enrolled during active disease.

The gene calls are TRBV5-1 and TRBJ1-1, with a possible D match to TRBD1 (6 bases). Trimming took 4 bases from V and 3 from J, leaving 16 bases between them. Germline V lookup: CDR1 SGHRS, CDR2 YFSETQ. There are 15 residues in the CDR3. The CDR3 nucleotides read TGCGCCAGCAGCCCGGGGGGCAGAGGTGACACTGAAGCTTTCTTT. Encoded protein: CASSPGGRGDTEAFF.

This clone was detected once. The chain joins TRBV28 to TRBJ1-2, with TRBD1 matching over 10 bases. Germline values: CDR1 MDHEN, CDR2 SYDVKM. J lost 2 bases, V lost 5 bases, and 5 bases had no gene match. The CDR3 has 15 amino acids. The CDR3 nucleotides are TGTGCCAGCAGTGTCCGGGGACAGGGGAACTATGGCTACACCTTC. Residues: CASSVRGQGNYGYTF.

The DNA for the CDR3 is TGCGCCAGCAGTCAGTGCCGGGACAGGGAAATTTTTAACTCGTCTGGGGCCAACGTCCTGACTTTC. This encodes CASSQCRDREIFNSSGANVLTF. The chain combines TRBV23-1 with TRBJ2-6; TRBD1 aligns across 9 bases. TRBV23-1 is placed among ORFs of uncertain function. The J segment lost 1 base and the V segment lost 3 bases, leaving 19 bases of the junction unmatched. The CDR3 has 22 residues.

This clone was picked up a small number of times. The chain joins TRBV2 to TRBJ2-4; 10 bases map to TRBD1. The CDR3 is 15 residues long. V lost 3 bases, J lost 7 bases, and 6 bases stayed unmatched. Per germline, CDR1 SNHLY and CDR2 FYNNEI. The CDR3 spells CASSDPRTGGNIQYF. CDR3 sequence (DNA): TGTGCCAGCAGTGACCCCCGGACAGGGGGGAACATTCAGTACTTC.

This clone has just a few counts. This chain uses TRBV11-2 with TRBJ1-2, with 7 bases identical to TRBD1. The length of the CDR3 is 15 residues. CDR1 is SGHAT, CDR2 FQNNGV, per germline. V was clipped by 5 bases and J by 8 bases; unmatched bases: 14. The CDR3 coding sequence is TGTGCCAGCAGCCCACTAGGGCAGGGGGTGGGCGGCTACACCTTC. Protein sequence: CASSPLGQGVGGYTF.

The V gene is TRBV19, the J gene TRBJ2-1; 8 nucleotides line up with TRBD2. The CDR3 extends over 15 amino acids. V trimming: 5 bases; J trimming: 7 bases; junction bases outside the gene matches: 10. Germline V CDR1 and CDR2: LNHDA, SQIVND (reference sequence). The CDR3 sequence: CASSRVAGMGNEQFF. The CDR3 region has the DNA TGTGCCAGTAGTCGGGTAGCGGGGATGGGGAATGAGCAGTTCTTC.

The CDR3 DNA reads as TGTGCCAGCTCAGCAACCGACGACAGGGTCTCCTATCAGCCCCAGCATTTT. Translated: CASSATDDRVSYQPQHF. The rearrangement uses TRBV18 and TRBJ1-5, with 7 nucleotides matching TRBD1. The V and J ends lost 5 bases and 5 bases, in that order; junction bases with no gene match: 15. This CDR3 region has 17 residues. Germline loops: CDR1 KGHSH, CDR2 LQKENI.

As concerns this clone: The same CDR3 is also encoded by other DNA sequences in this sample. V is TRBV7-9 and J is TRBJ1-2; the D gene is possibly TRBD1 (5 bases). Germline values: CDR1 SEHNR, CDR2 FQNEAQ (reference sequence). Trimming pared 1 base from V and 4 bases from J, leaving 7 bases between. The CDR3 spans 13 residues. CDR3 DNA sequence: TGTGCCAGCAGCTTAGGGAGGGGCTATGGCTACACCTTC. As protein: CASSLGRGYGYTF. The entire variable domain, with the rest obtained from reference TRBV7-9 and TRBJ1-2, is as follows: DTGVSQNPRHKITKRGQNVTFRCDPISEHNRLYWYRQTLGQGPEFLTYFQNEAQLEKSRLLSDRFSAERPKGSFSTLEIQRTEQGDSAMYLCASSLGRGYGYTFGSGTRLTVV.

V and J are TRBV4-2 and TRBJ1-4, with TRBD1 as a possible D gene (5 bases). Germline CDR1 and CDR2: LGHNA and YNFKEQ. The CDR3 is 17 residues long. The ends were cut back, 0 bases at V and 7 bases at J, with 18 bases in the middle. The CDR3 spells CASSQDRQGTRGEKLFF. CDR3 coding DNA: TGTGCCAGCAGCCAAGATCGGCAGGGAACGAGAGGTGAAAAACTGTTTTTT.

The chain recombines TRBV29-1 with TRBJ2-1; 7 bases are a match to TRBD2. V lost 3 bases, J lost 9 bases, and 11 bases stayed unmatched. The length of the CDR3 is 14 residues. CDR1 and CDR2 from the germline V gene are SQVTM and ANQGSEA. Here the CDR3 reads CSVDGLADYGEQFF. The CDR3 bases are TGCAGCGTTGATGGTCTAGCGGATTACGGTGAGCAGTTCTTC.

This chain connects TRBV6-6 to TRBJ1-1, with D possibly being TRBD1 (5 bases). V shed 0 bases and J shed 8 bases, with 10 bases lying between them. Germline V CDR1 and CDR2: MNHNY, SVGAGI (reference sequence). The CDR3 totals 13 residues. This chain's CDR3 is CASSYSPGPEAFF. The CDR3 bases are TGTGCCAGCAGTTACTCGCCAGGGCCGGAAGCTTTCTTT.

The genes are TRBV6-5 and TRBJ1-5; D is possibly TRBD1 (6 bases). V shed 9 bases and J shed 0 bases, with 12 bases lying between them. The CDR3 loop spans 14 amino acids. Germline CDR1 reads MNHEY; CDR2 reads SVGAGI. The CDR3: CASRQVYSNQPQHF. As DNA, the CDR3 is TGTGCCAGTAGACAGGTCTATAGCAATCAGCCCCAGCATTTT.